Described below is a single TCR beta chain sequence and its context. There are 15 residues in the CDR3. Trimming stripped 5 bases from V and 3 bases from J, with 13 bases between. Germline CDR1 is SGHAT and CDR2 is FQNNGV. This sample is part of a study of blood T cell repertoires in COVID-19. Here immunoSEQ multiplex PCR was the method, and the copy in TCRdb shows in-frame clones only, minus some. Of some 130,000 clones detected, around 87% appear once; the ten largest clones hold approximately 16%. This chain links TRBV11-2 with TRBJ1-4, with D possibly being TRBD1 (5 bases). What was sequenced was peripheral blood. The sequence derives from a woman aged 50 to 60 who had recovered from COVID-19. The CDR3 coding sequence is TGTGCCAGCAGCCCCCCCGGGGGGGCTAATGAAAAACTGTTTTTT. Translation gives CASSPPGGANEKLFF.